These 15 T cell receptor beta chains came from one sample sequenced in a study of T-cell memory formation after mild COVID-19. TCRdb redid the calling of the 5' RACE reads with MiXCR, one entry per CDR3 protein. This table holds hundreds of thousands of distinct CDR3 sequences, approximately 15% found once. Sequencing input: PBMCs or a T cell subset sorted from them (not recorded which). The receptor source for this set is a man aged 18 to 29 who had mild COVID-19 (a few samples of this study predate the infection). Cell type and time point are not known.

V gene TRBV6-5 combines with J gene TRBJ2-2; no reliable D call. The V gene's germline CDR1 is MNHEY and CDR2 SVGAGI. The CDR3 runs 12 residues. The germline V and J ends were trimmed by 6 bases and 7 bases, with 9 bases remaining between them. The CDR3 DNA follows: TGTGCCAGCAGCGTTTCTGGCGGGGAGCTGTTTTTT. As protein: CASSVSGGELFF.

This CDR3 reads CASSGLDRKTQYF. For the CDR3, the DNA is TGTGCCAGCAGCGGGCTTGACCGGAAGACCCAGTACTTC. V and J are TRBV9 and TRBJ2-5; no clear D. The CDR3 sequence is 13 residues long. V was trimmed by 3 bases and J by 6 bases, leaving 12 bases between them. CDR1 is SGDLS and CDR2 is YYNGEE in the germline V gene.

This clonotype came up a few times. The chain has TRBV7-9 and TRBJ2-3, with D uncertain. The germline V gene has CDR1 SEHNR and CDR2 FQNEAQ (reference sequence). The V and J ends lost 1 base and 4 bases respectively, with 6 bases between them. The CDR3 is made up of 13 amino acids. The CDR3 is CASSLVFADTQYF. CDR3 DNA sequence: TGTGCCAGCAGCTTAGTCTTTGCAGATACGCAGTATTTT.

This clonotype was counted between two and nine times. The junction and the germline gene differ at one end; a read error may be behind it. The chain joins TRBV5-1 to TRBJ2-5; no definite D call. This CDR3 comprises 13 residues. Germline assignment: CDR1 SGHRS and CDR2 YFSETQ. The CDR3 DNA reads TGTGCCAGCAGCTTAGCCCCAGAAGAGACCCAGTACTTC. Translated, it gives CASSLAPEETQYF.

This chain connects TRBV6-2 or TRBV6-3 to TRBJ1-1; D might be TRBD1 (6 bases). Germline V gene sequence: CDR1 MNHEY, CDR2 SVGEGT. This CDR3 spans 13 amino acids. The V end was cut by 7 bases, the J end by 1 base, with 10 bases between. CDR3 loop: CASTTGQNTEAFF. CDR3 DNA: TGTGCCAGCACCACGGGACAGAACACTGAAGCTTTCTTT.

The rearrangement uses TRBV7-2 and TRBJ2-1, with a weak D call TRBD1 (5 bases). CDR3 size: 15 residues. Trimming stripped 5 bases from V and 2 bases from J, with 13 bases between. Per germline, CDR1 SGHTA and CDR2 FQGNSA. CDR3 nucleotide sequence: TGTGCCAGCAGCCGGCCCGGCAGGGCCTACAATGAGCAGTTCTTC. Protein sequence: CASSRPGRAYNEQFF. The whole variable domain, filled in from reference TRBV7-2 and TRBJ2-1, reads GAGVSQSPSNKVTEKGKDVELRCDPISGHTALYWYRQSLGQGLEFLIYFQGNSAPDKSGLPSDRFSAERTGGSVSTLTIQRTQQEDSAVYLCASSRPGRAYNEQFFGPGTRLTVL.

This clonotype was recorded many times. This chain links TRBV10-1 with TRBJ2-3; D call uncertain. The CDR3 covers 14 residues. The V gene lost 0 bases and the J gene lost 2 bases, with 6 bases spanning the gap. Germline V lookup: CDR1 WNHNN, CDR2 SYGVQD (reference sequence). CDR3 sequence: CASSESRITDTQYF. Written as DNA, the CDR3 is TGCGCCAGCAGTGAGTCCAGGATCACAGATACGCAGTATTTT.

There are many counts of this clonotype. CDR3 sequence reads: CASSPGPTGNSGNTIYF. The CDR3 DNA reads as TGTGCCAGCTCACCCGGGCCGACAGGGAACTCTGGAAACACCATATATTTT. This chain joins TRBV18 and TRBJ1-3; 7 bases map to TRBD1. This CDR3 has 17 amino acids. The germline CDR1 and CDR2 sequences are KGHSH and LQKENI. Germline trimming cut 3 bases from V and 0 bases from J; bases unmatched to any gene: 8.

This clonotype was found a few times. The V and J genes are TRBV25-1 and TRBJ2-7; tentatively, D is TRBD1 (6 bases). The CDR3 runs 12 residues. Trimming took off 9 bases at V and 1 base at J, with 10 bases between the two ends. Germline V lookup: CDR1 MGHDK, CDR2 SYGVNS. The CDR3 here is CASRTASYEQYF. In DNA, the CDR3 is TGTGCCAGTAGGACAGCGTCCTACGAGCAGTACTTC.

There are a few counts of this clonotype. The chain employs TRBV5-1 and TRBJ2-7; perhaps TRBD1 as D (5 bases). CDR3 length equals 13 residues. Germline CDR1 is SGHRS and CDR2 is YFSETQ. Trimming removed 4 bases at V and 2 bases at J, with 10 bases between. The CDR3 coding sequence is TGCGCCAGCAGCGTGACAGTTCCCTACGAGCAGTACTTC. Its protein is CASSVTVPYEQYF. The whole variable domain, filled in from reference TRBV5-1 and TRBJ2-7, reads KAGVTQTPRYLIKTRGQQVTLSCSPISGHRSVSWYQQTPGQGLQFLFEYFSETQRNKGNFPGRFSGRQFSNSRSEMNVSTLELGDSALYLCASSVTVPYEQYFGPGTRLTVT.

This clonotype was recorded a few times. The rearrangement links TRBV18 to TRBJ2-2; D might be TRBD2 (6 bases). CDR3 size: 16 residues. V lost 2 bases, J lost 6 bases, and 16 bases lay in between. The V gene's germline CDR1 is KGHSH and CDR2 LQKENI. The DNA for the CDR3 is TGTGCCAGCTCACCATCTCAGGGAGGCGTACCCGGGGAGCTGTTTTTT. Protein: CASSPSQGGVPGELFF.

This clonotype was observed a handful of times. The genes are TRBV18 and TRBJ1-3; D gene ambiguous. Trimming shortened V by 3 bases and J by 3 bases, and 9 bases separated the two germline ends. The CDR3 has 14 residues. Germline lookup yields CDR1 KGHSH and CDR2 LQKENI. For the CDR3, the DNA is TGTGCCAGCTCACCCCGGGAGAATGGAAACACCATATATTTT. Translated, it gives CASSPRENGNTIYF. Filled out from reference TRBV18 and TRBJ1-3, the complete variable domain reads NAGVMQNPRHLVRRRGQEARLRCSPMKGHSHVYWYRQLPEEGLKFMVYLQKENIIDESGMPKERFSAEFPKEGPSILRIQQVVRGDSAAYFCASSPRENGNTIYFGEGSWLTVV.

The chain is built from TRBV5-1 and TRBJ1-1; the D gene is possibly TRBD1 (5 bases). Germline V gives CDR1 SGHRS, CDR2 YFSETQ. CDR3 length: 14 amino acids. Trimming shortened V by 3 bases and J by 4 bases, and 13 bases separated the two germline ends. The CDR3 is CASSWGVPGTEAFF. CDR3 coding DNA: TGCGCCAGCAGCTGGGGGGTACCGGGCACTGAAGCTTTCTTT.

In this sample, this clonotype turned up many times. The chain uses TRBV30 and TRBJ1-1, with D unclear. From germline, CDR1 is GTSNPN and CDR2 SVGIG (reference sequence). The CDR3 is made up of 14 amino acids. V lost 0 bases, J lost 2 bases, and 10 bases lay in between. CDR3 coding DNA: TGTGCCTGGAGTGTACTAGGGAGCAACACTGAAGCTTTCTTT. Translated, it gives CAWSVLGSNTEAFF.

V and J are TRBV24-1 and TRBJ2-7; a weak D match, TRBD1 (7 bases). Germline CDR1 is KGHDR and CDR2 is SFDVKD. The CDR3 spans 13 residues. V was cut by 5 bases and J by 3 bases, with 10 bases left in between. Here the CDR3 reads CATSAGDSYEQYF. The CDR3 DNA is TGTGCCACCAGTGCGGGGGACAGCTACGAGCAGTACTTC.